This TCR beta chain appears in the sequencing data of a study of control samples from healthy donors and cancer patients. The CDR3 is made up of 17 amino acids. V dropped 9 bases and J dropped 0 bases, with 21 bases sitting between them. The germline gives CDR1 ENHRY, CDR2 SYGVKD. This table comes from immunoSEQ multiplex PCR, and its TCRdb copy is limited to in-frame clones, with some not included. The table shows about 250,000 clones, with about four fifths occurring only once. This chain joins TRBV10-3 and TRBJ2-1; perhaps TRBD2 as D (6 bases). What was sequenced was PBMCs. This receptor was taken from a woman in her fifties or sixties with lung cancer. CDR3 sequence reads: CAIGGVQSHISYNEQFF. CDR3 nucleotide sequence: TGTGCCATAGGAGGGGTACAGAGTCATATCTCCTACAATGAGCAGTTCTTC.